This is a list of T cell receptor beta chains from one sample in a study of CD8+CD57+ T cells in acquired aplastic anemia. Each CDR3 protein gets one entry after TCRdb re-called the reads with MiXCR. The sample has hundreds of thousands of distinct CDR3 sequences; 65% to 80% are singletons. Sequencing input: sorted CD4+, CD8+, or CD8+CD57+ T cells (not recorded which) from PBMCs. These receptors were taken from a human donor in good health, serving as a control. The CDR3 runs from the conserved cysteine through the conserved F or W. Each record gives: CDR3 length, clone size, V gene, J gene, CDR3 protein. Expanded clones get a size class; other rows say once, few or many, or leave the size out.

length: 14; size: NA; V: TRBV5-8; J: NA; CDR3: CASSLFSPGNTIYF
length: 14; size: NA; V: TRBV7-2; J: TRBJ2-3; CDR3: CASRLVRGPSTSGF
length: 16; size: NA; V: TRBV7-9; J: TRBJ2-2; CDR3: CASSQAAGGNTGVLFF
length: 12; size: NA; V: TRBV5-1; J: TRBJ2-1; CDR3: CASMTSGVTQFF
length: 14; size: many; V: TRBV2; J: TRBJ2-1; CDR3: CASTRTSAYNEQFF
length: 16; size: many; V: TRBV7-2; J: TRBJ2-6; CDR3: CASSGTTLSGANVLTF
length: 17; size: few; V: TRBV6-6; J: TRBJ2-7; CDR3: CASSYSNRLAGVYEQYF
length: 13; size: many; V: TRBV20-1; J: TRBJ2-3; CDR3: CSAHPGGTDTQYF
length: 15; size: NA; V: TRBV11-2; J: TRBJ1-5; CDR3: CASSYGTGVGQPQHF
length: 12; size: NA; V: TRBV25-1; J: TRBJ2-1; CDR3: CASSEGPGNLAF
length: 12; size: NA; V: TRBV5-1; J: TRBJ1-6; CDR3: CASSFTPFVLHF
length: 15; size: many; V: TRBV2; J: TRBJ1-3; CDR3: CASSGTWLSGNTIYF
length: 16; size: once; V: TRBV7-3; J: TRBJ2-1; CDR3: CASSLGTGVGYTFQFF
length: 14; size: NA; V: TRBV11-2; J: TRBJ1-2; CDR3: CASSFVRERYGYTF
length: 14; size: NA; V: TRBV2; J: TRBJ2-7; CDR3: CASRITDNSYEQYF
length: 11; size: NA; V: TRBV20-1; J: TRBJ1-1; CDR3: CSAPVHAEDFF
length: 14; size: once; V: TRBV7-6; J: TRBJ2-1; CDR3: CASSQRGTYNEQFF
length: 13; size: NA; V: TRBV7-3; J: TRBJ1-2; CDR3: CASSLLGTGGTTF
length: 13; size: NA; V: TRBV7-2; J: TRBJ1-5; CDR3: CASSLTVQETQHF
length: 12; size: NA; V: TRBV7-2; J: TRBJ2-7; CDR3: CASSLGTRIITF
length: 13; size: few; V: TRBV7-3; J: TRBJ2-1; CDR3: CASSFNRDNEQFF
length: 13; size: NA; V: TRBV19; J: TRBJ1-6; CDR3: CASGWGLNSPLHF
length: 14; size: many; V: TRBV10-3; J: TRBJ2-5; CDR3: CAISGGAGQETQYF
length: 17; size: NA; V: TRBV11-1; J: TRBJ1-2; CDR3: CASSAGGRKLANSGYTF
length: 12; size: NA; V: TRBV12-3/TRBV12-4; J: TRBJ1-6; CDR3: CASSSYNAPLHF
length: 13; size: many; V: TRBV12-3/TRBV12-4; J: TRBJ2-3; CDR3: CASSFGGPDTQYF
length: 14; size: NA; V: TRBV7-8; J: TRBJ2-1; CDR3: CASSSHPSYNEQFF
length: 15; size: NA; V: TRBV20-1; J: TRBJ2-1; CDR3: CSAPSGLAGLNEQFF
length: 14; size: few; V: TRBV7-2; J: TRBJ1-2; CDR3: CASSLGPKLYGYTF
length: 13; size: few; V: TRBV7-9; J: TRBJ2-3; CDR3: CAFAGPSADTQYF
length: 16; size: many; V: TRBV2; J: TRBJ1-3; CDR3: CASSQGQGYPGNTIYF
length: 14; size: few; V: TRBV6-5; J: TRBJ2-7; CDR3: CASSYGDASYEQYF
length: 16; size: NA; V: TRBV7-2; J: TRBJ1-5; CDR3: CASSPGHEQPGGPQHF